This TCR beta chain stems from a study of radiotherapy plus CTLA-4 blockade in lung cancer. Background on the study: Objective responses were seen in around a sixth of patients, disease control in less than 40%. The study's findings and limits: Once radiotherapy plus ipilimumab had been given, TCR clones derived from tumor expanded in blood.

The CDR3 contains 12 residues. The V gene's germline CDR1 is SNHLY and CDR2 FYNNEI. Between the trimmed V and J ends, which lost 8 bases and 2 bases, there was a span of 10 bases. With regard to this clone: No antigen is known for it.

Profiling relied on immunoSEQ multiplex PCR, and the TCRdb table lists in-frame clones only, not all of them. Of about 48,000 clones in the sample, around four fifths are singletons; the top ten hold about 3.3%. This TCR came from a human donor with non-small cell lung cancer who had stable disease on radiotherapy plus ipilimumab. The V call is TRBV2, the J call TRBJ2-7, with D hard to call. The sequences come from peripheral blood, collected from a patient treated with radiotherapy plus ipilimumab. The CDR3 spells CASARRTYEQYF. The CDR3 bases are TGTGCCAGCGCTAGACGGACCTACGAGCAGTACTTC.